This is a list of T cell receptor beta chains from one sample in a study of blood T cell repertoires in COVID-19. Clones were read by immunoSEQ multiplex PCR, and TCRdb kept only the in-frame ones, dropping some. The repertoire holds fewer than 250,000 clones, less than 85% seen once, with around 11% in the top ten. The material sequenced was peripheral blood. These receptors all stem from a woman aged 50 to 65 with acute or convalescent COVID-19. Both conserved end residues are trimmed from each CDR3.

CDR3aa,v_gene,j_gene
ASSLRTGQSREQY,TRBV5-1,TRBJ2-7
ASSQTRIAGGGNEQF,TRBV3-1/TRBV3-2,TRBJ2-1
ASSFLQGQPQH,TRBV7-9,TRBJ1-5
ASSVPGAGELF,TRBV10-2,TRBJ2-2
ASSTRLGQGAGDTQY,TRBV7-2,TRBJ2-3
ASTASGTPDQPQH,TRBV2,TRBJ1-5
ASSQSHLQGPYT,TRBV4-2,TRBJ1-2
ASSTQRDRGGEQY,TRBV9,TRBJ2-7
ASSSDRAGAKNIQY,TRBV6-4,TRBJ2-4
ASTPLRDRVGTEAF,TRBV28,TRBJ1-1
ASSLGTYSNQPQH,TRBV7-2,TRBJ1-5
ASNSKLSDGYT,TRBV12-3/TRBV12-4,TRBJ1-2
PLLAGISYEQY,TRBV12-3/TRBV12-4,TRBJ2-7
AISDQGGEEETQY,TRBV10-3,TRBJ2-5
ASSSGGTSGIYEQY,TRBV11-2,TRBJ2-7
ASSYLGRYEQY,TRBV6-2/TRBV6-3,TRBJ2-7
ASSRRQGSDTQY,TRBV5-6,TRBJ2-3
ASSQEEGQPQH,TRBV6-4,TRBJ1-5
ASQGGGNQPQH,TRBV18,TRBJ1-5
ASSYSITVSTDTQY,TRBV6-2/TRBV6-3,TRBJ2-3
AWSLPDRVSEKLF,TRBV30,TRBJ1-4
ASKDRDTYNEQF,TRBV19,TRBJ2-1
ASSIDRQGGGYT,TRBV19,TRBJ1-2
ASSLQATSNQPQH,TRBV7-8,TRBJ1-5
ASSQGITPNQPQH,TRBV6-5,TRBJ1-5
ASSPMDRGRVRENQPQH,TRBV19,TRBJ1-5
ASKGTSGVGDTQY,TRBV27,TRBJ2-3
ATSIEFGRPSGNTIY,TRBV15,TRBJ1-3
ASRRGQEWGYT,TRBV5-4,TRBJ1-2
ASSPRDRAGQPQH,TRBV3-1/TRBV3-2,TRBJ1-5
ASSRSDRGRDEKLF,TRBV5-1,TRBJ1-4
ASSPGGRGYSGANVLT,TRBV27,TRBJ2-6
ASSLEQGPYEQY,TRBV27,TRBJ2-7
ASSLGTSGEDTQY,TRBV5-1,TRBJ2-3
ASSPTGKGMMEKLF,TRBV27,TRBJ1-4